These T cell receptor beta chains were read from a single sample in a study of beta chain features in type 1 diabetes. This table comes from immunoSEQ multiplex PCR, and its TCRdb copy is limited to in-frame clones, with some not included. The profile shows roughly 330,000 clones, around 10% of them singletons. The sequencing sample was made of naive CD4+ T cells from blood. These receptors all stem from a woman aged 25 to 39 in good health. The CDR3 runs from the conserved cysteine through the conserved F or W. D genes are given only for firm matches. A clone size is listed for some rows: how often the clone was seen (once, few, many), or a class if it is expanded.

v_gene	d_gene	abundance	j_gene	CDR3nt	CDR3aa
TRBV4-2	TRBD2	NA	TRBJ2-3	TGTGCCAGCAGCCAGGACGCGTCTAGCGGGAGCACAGATACGCAGTATTTT	CASSQDASSGSTDTQYF
TRBV9	TRBD2	NA	TRBJ2-5	TGTGCCAGCAGCGTAGATCTAGCGGGAGAGACCCAGTACTTC	CASSVDLAGETQYF
TRBV7-2	TRBD2	few	TRBJ2-2	TGTGCCAGCAGCTTTGATAGCGGGAGCGTCGGGGAGCTGTTTTTT	CASSFDSGSVGELFF
TRBV27	NA	few	TRBJ2-7	TGTGCCAGCAGTTTATGGGCAGACCGGTCCTACGAGCAGTACTTC	CASSLWADRSYEQYF
TRBV29-1	TRBD1	few	TRBJ2-7	TGCAGCGTTGAAATCGGGACAGTCCTCTCCTACGAGCAGTACTTC	CSVEIGTVLSYEQYF
TRBV11-3	NA	few	TRBJ2-4	TGTGCCAGCAGCTTAGTCCAGGGAACGAACATTCAGTACTTC	CASSLVQGTNIQYF
TRBV5-6	TRBD2	NA	TRBJ2-3	TGTGCCAGCACTCACGAGCGGGAGGTGTCAGATACGCAGTATTTT	CASTHEREVSDTQYF
TRBV29-1	TRBD2	NA	TRBJ2-3	TGCAGCGTTATCCGGACTAGCGGGAGCACAGATACGCAGTATTTT	CSVIRTSGSTDTQYF
TRBV6-6	TRBD1	NA	TRBJ1-2	TGTGCCAGCAGTCGACGAGGGGGCGACAACTATGGCTACACCTTC	CASSRRGGDNYGYTF
TRBV2	NA	NA	TRBJ1-4	TGTGCCAGCAGCGCAGGGGTTCTGCTAAAACTGTTTTTT	CASSAGVLLKLFF
TRBV6-5	TRBD1	NA	TRBJ1-2	TGTGCCAGCAGGGCGACCGGGACAGTCTCTACTGGCTACACCTTC	CASRATGTVSTGYTF
TRBV14	TRBD2	many	TRBJ2-1	TGTGCCAGCAGCCTCGGACTAGAGGCGTTCTTC	CASSLGLEAFF
TRBV6-5	NA	NA	TRBJ1-1	TGTGCCAGTCAACCTGGGGGGATGAACACTGAAGCTTTCTTT	CASQPGGMNTEAFF
TRBV7-2	TRBD2	few	TRBJ2-5	TGTGCCAGCAGCTTCGGACTAGCGGGAGCTTGGTACCAAGAGACCCAGTACTTC	CASSFGLAGAWYQETQYF
TRBV10-3	TRBD2	NA	TRBJ2-3	TGTGCCACTGGGGGGGGTTACAGCACAGATACGCAGTATTTT	CATGGGYSTDTQYF
TRBV7-2	TRBD2	NA	TRBJ2-1	TGTGCCAGCAGCTTACTAGCGGGAGGGTACAATGAGCAGTTCTTC	CASSLLAGGYNEQFF
TRBV6-5	NA	few	TRBJ2-7	TGTGCCAGCAGTTACGTGGGAGATAGGTACGAGCAGTACTTC	CASSYVGDRYEQYF
TRBV2	NA	few	TRBJ1-1	TGTGCCAGCCGGGATACAGCTAACACTGAAGCTTTCTTT	CASRDTANTEAFF
TRBV15	TRBD2	NA	TRBJ2-3	TGTGCCACCAGCAGAACAGGGACTAGCGGGAGTGTGGGCGGAGATACGCAGTATTTT	CATSRTGTSGSVGGDTQYF
TRBV30	TRBD1	NA	TRBJ1-2	TGTGCCTGCTACTACAGGGGGCTTGGTGGCTACACCTTC	CACYYRGLGGYTF
TRBV15	NA	NA	TRBJ1-3	TGTGCCACCAGCAGAGATGTAGCTTCAGGGACCATATATTTT	CATSRDVASGTIYF
TRBV9	TRBD2	few	TRBJ2-7	TGTGCCAGCAGCGTATCTAGCGGGAACTACGAGCAGTACTTC	CASSVSSGNYEQYF
TRBV18	TRBD2	NA	TRBJ2-2	TGTGCCAGCTCACCACCGGGACTAGCGGGAGACGGGGAGCTGTTTTTT	CASSPPGLAGDGELFF
TRBV7-2	TRBD1	NA	TRBJ1-1	TGTGCCAGCAGCTTCGCGGACAGGGCCACTGAAGCTTTCTTT	CASSFADRATEAFF
TRBV10-3	TRBD1	few	TRBJ1-2	TGTGCCATCAACACAGGACAGGGGGCGCTTGGCTATGGCTACACCTTC	CAINTGQGALGYGYTF
TRBV7-2	TRBD1	NA	TRBJ1-4	TGTGCCAGCAGCTTAATCATGGGGACAGGGAATGAAAAACTGTTTTTT	CASSLIMGTGNEKLFF
TRBV7-6	TRBD2	few	TRBJ2-7	TGTGCCAGCAGCTATGGTACTAGCGGGAGGTTTACCTACGAGCAGTACTTC	CASSYGTSGRFTYEQYF
TRBV10-3	NA	NA	TRBJ2-5	TGTGCCATCAGTGATTCCGGGACAACTAAAGAGACCCAGTACTTC	CAISDSGTTKETQYF
TRBV5-1	TRBD2	few	TRBJ2-1	TGCGCCAGCAGCCCGGGACTAGGGTTAGAGGAGCAGTTCTTC	CASSPGLGLEEQFF
TRBV10-3	NA	NA	TRBJ1-1	TGTGCCATCAGTGAGTCGACGGGGAACACTGAAGCTTTCTTT	CAISESTGNTEAFF
TRBV11-2	NA	few	TRBJ2-1	TGTGCCAGCAGCGGTAGCGGACTCTACAATGAGCAGTTCTTC	CASSGSGLYNEQFF
TRBV19	TRBD2	few	TRBJ2-7	TGTGCCAGTAGCACAACTAGCGGGAGGCACTACGAGCAGTACTTC	CASSTTSGRHYEQYF
TRBV5-6	NA	NA	TRBJ1-2	TGTGCCAGCAGCTTACGCAGGGGATATGGCTACACCTTC	CASSLRRGYGYTF
TRBV10-2	TRBD2	NA	TRBJ2-5	TGCGCCAGCAATCTCGACCCGTTGACTAGCGGGAGCCAAGAGACCCAGTACTTC	CASNLDPLTSGSQETQYF
TRBV7-2	NA	few	TRBJ2-1	TGTGCCAGCACTTCTCATGTACTAGCTTTAAGTGAGCAGTTCTTC	CASTSHVLALSEQFF
TRBV4-3	NA	few	TRBJ2-5	TGCGCCAGCAGCCCGGGTTTCCAAGAGACCCAGTACTTC	CASSPGFQETQYF
TRBV29-1	TRBD1	few	TRBJ2-5	TGCAGCGCCAGGACAGGACGAGGGACCCAGTACTTC	CSARTGRGTQYF
TRBV7-2	NA	NA	TRBJ2-1	TGTGCCAGCAGAACTCCACGGGGTGTGGCCTTGGATGAGCAGTTCTTC	CASRTPRGVALDEQFF
TRBV9	NA	NA	TRBJ1-2	TGTGCCAGCAGCGTAGCAACAACTAACTATGGCTACACCTTC	CASSVATTNYGYTF
TRBV4-2	TRBD2	NA	TRBJ2-5	TGTGCCAGCAGCCTTTCCGGGACTAGCGGCATACAAGAGACCCAGTACTTC	CASSLSGTSGIQETQYF
TRBV10-3	TRBD2	few	TRBJ2-1	TGTGCCATCAATCCGGGACTAGTCGATGAGCAGTTCTTC	CAINPGLVDEQFF
TRBV9	TRBD1	few	TRBJ2-7	TGTGCCAGCAGCGGGGGACAGGCCTTCTACGAGCAGTACTTC	CASSGGQAFYEQYF
TRBV18	TRBD1	few	TRBJ2-7	TGTGCCAGCTCACCCGACAGGGAACGCGAGCAGTACTTC	CASSPDREREQYF
TRBV7-9	TRBD2	NA	TRBJ2-4	TGTGCCAGCAGCACAGCGGGACGAGGAGACATTCAGTACTTC	CASSTAGRGDIQYF